The 11 T cell receptor beta chains below were found in one sample sequenced in a study of cytomegalovirus exposure and HLA in healthy donors. Primers: 60 Vbeta forward and 13 Jbeta reverse. This table comes from immunoSEQ multiplex PCR, and its TCRdb copy is limited to in-frame clones, with some not included. Here the sample spans some 150,000 clones, approximately 79% being singletons. Sequences were obtained from PBMCs. These TCRs come from a man in his forties or fifties in good health and CMV-seronegative.

Only a few counts were recorded for this clone. This chain uses TRBV10-3 with TRBJ2-5, with TRBD1 matching 9 bases. Unmatched junction bases numbered 6, after V lost 6 bases and J lost 1 base. The CDR3 is 15 residues long. The germline V gene encodes CDR1 ENHRY and CDR2 SYGVKD. In DNA form, the CDR3 reads TGTGCCATCAGGAAGGGACAGGGCCCCCAAGAGACCCAGTACTTC. It is translated as CAIRKGQGPQETQYF.

A note on this clone: Other DNA sequences from this sample encode an identical CDR3 as well. The chain uses TRBV9 and TRBJ2-3, with D possibly matching TRBD2 (5 bases). Germline V gene data show CDR1 as SGDLS and CDR2 as YYNGEE. V dropped 0 bases and J dropped 4 bases, with 12 bases sitting between them. This CDR3 region has 15 residues. The CDR3 DNA sequence: TGTGCCAGCAGCGTAGGAGGGAGTAGGGCAGATACGCAGTATTTT. Translation gives CASSVGGSRADTQYF.

The chain couples TRBV7-9 to TRBJ2-5; D may be TRBD1 (6 bases). The CDR3 runs to 14 residues. CDR1 SEHNR and CDR2 FQNEAQ come from the germline V gene (reference sequence). The V end lost 4 bases, the J end lost 5 bases, and 14 bases lay between the germline ends. This CDR3 reads CASSSPTGPETQYF. The CDR3 DNA reads as TGTGCCAGCAGCTCGCCGACAGGTCCGGAGACCCAGTACTTC.

The rearrangement uses TRBV28 and TRBJ1-2, with unresolved D. Per germline, CDR1 MDHEN and CDR2 SYDVKM. This CDR3 contains 14 residues. V lost 1 base, J lost 4 bases, and 10 bases lay in between. CDR3 nucleotide sequence: TGTGCCAGCAGTTTATCCCTCGTCGGCTATGGCTACACCTTC. It specifies CASSLSLVGYGYTF.

The chain employs TRBV7-2 and TRBJ2-5, with 11 bases matching TRBD2. Germline values: CDR1 SGHTA, CDR2 FQGNSA. The CDR3 sequence is 16 residues long. The ends lost 4 bases at V and 5 bases at J; junction bases unmatched: 9. This CDR3 is CASSSRLAGKGETQYF. CDR3 nucleotides: TGTGCCAGCAGCTCCAGACTAGCGGGGAAGGGGGAGACCCAGTACTTC.

The J gene is TRBJ2-5, the V gene TRBV5-1; D may be TRBD1 (5 bases). In germline, CDR1 is SGHRS, CDR2 YFSETQ. The CDR3 is 15 amino acids. V dropped 1 base and J dropped 5 bases, with 15 bases sitting between them. The DNA for the CDR3 is TGCGCCAGCAGCTTGTACCAGGGCGAGTGGGAGACCCAGTACTTC. Its protein product is CASSLYQGEWETQYF. Full variable domain (outside the CDR3, taken from reference TRBV5-1 and TRBJ2-5): KAGVTQTPRYLIKTRGQQVTLSCSPISGHRSVSWYQQTPGQGLQFLFEYFSETQRNKGNFPGRFSGRQFSNSRSEMNVSTLELGDSALYLCASSLYQGEWETQYFGPGTRLLVL.

The gene calls are TRBV30 and TRBJ2-3; D may be TRBD2 (6 bases). This CDR3 comprises 14 residues. Germline lookup yields CDR1 GTSNPN and CDR2 SVGIG (reference sequence). V shed 1 base and J shed 2 bases, with 10 bases lying between them. CDR3 DNA sequence: TGTGCCTGGAGTGCGGGAGAGTTCACAGATACGCAGTATTTT. It specifies CAWSAGEFTDTQYF. Full variable domain (remainder filled in from reference TRBV30 and TRBJ2-3): SQTIHQWPATLVQPVGSPLSLECTVEGTSNPNLYWYRQAAGRGLQLLFYSVGIGQISSEVPQNLSASRPQDRQFILSSKKLLLSDSGFYLCAWSAGEFTDTQYFGPGTRLTVL.

V usage is TRBV7-9 and J usage is TRBJ2-7; tentatively, D is TRBD2 (5 bases). Germline CDR1 reads SEHNR; CDR2 reads FQNEAQ (reference sequence). This CDR3 contains 14 residues. Between the trimmed V and J ends, which lost 7 bases and 3 bases, there was a span of 16 bases. This CDR3 reads CASTRRGLDYEQYF. CDR3 nucleotides: TGTGCCAGCACCCGCCGTGGACTCGACTACGAGCAGTACTTC.

The CDR3 region has the DNA TGTGCCAGCAGCTCGAGGGACAGGGGGCGGCACACTGAAGCTTTCTTT. Translated, it gives CASSSRDRGRHTEAFF. The chain recombines TRBV11-1 with TRBJ1-1; 12 nucleotides match TRBD1. CDR1 is SGHAT, CDR2 FQDESV, per germline (reference sequence). J gave up 3 bases and V 4 bases, and 6 bases lay outside the gene matches. The CDR3 is 16 amino acids.

The rearrangement joins TRBV19 to TRBJ2-3; possible D gene TRBD1, 5 bases. With 5 bases removed from V and 2 bases from J, the gap between germline ends came to 11 bases. Germline V CDR1 and CDR2: LNHDA, SQIVND (reference sequence). This CDR3 comprises 14 residues. CDR3 bases: TGTGCCAGTAGTCCCCAGGACAACACAGATACGCAGTATTTT. Translation gives CASSPQDNTDTQYF. The full variable domain, its missing parts supplied by reference TRBV19 and TRBJ2-3, is DGGITQSPKYLFRKEGQNVTLSCEQNLNHDAMYWYRQDPGQGLRLIYYSQIVNDFQKGDIAEGYSVSREKKESFPLTVTSAQKNPTAFYLCASSPQDNTDTQYFGPGTRLTVL.

The chain carries TRBV11-3 and TRBJ2-7; 8 nucleotides agree with TRBD1. The CDR3 length is 14 residues. V shed 4 bases, J shed 7 bases, and the junction held 9 bases outside the gene matches. From germline, CDR1 is SGHNT and CDR2 YENEEA. The CDR3: CASSSGQGKYEQYF. DNA of the CDR3: TGTGCCAGCAGCTCAGGACAGGGAAAATATGAGCAGTACTTC.